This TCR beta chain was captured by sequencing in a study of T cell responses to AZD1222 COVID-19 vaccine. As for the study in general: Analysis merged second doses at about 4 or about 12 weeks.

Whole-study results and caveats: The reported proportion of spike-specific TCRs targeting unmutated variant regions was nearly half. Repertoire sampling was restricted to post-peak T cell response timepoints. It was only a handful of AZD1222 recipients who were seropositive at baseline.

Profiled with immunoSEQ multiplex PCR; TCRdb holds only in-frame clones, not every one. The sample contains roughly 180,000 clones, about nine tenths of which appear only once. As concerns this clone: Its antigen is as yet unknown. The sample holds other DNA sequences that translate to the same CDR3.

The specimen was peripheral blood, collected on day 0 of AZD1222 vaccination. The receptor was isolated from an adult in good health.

The DNA of the CDR3 is TGTGCCAGCAGCCAAGACACCTCCTACGAGCAGTACTTC. It encodes CASSQDTSYEQYF. V gene TRBV14 combines with J gene TRBJ2-7; D is unclear. This CDR3 region has 13 residues. V lost 0 bases, J lost 0 bases, and 3 bases lay in between. Germline V gives CDR1 SGHDN, CDR2 FVKESK. The full variable domain, completed using reference TRBV14 and TRBJ2-7, is EAGVTQFPSHSVIEKGQTVTLRCDPISGHDNLYWYRRVMGKEIKFLLHFVKESKQDESGMPNNRFLAERTGGTYSTLKVQPAELEDSGVYFCASSQDTSYEQYFGPGTRLTVT.